The 18 T cell receptor beta chains listed next were all sequenced from one sample in a study of T cell responses to AZD1222 COVID-19 vaccine. The data were produced by immunoSEQ multiplex PCR, yet TCRdb's version contains in-frame clones alone and is incomplete. The sample has about 190,000 clones, roughly 93% seen once. The input for sequencing was peripheral blood, taken on day 0 of AZD1222 vaccination. The receptors derive from an adult in good health.

The genes are TRBV2 and TRBJ1-1, with TRBD1 identical over 7 bases. The CDR3 consists of 15 residues. V dropped 6 bases and J dropped 1; count of bases not matched to a gene: 8. Germline CDR1 reads SNHLY; CDR2 reads FYNNEI. As DNA, the CDR3 is TGTGCCAGCAGAGCTTCGGGACAGACGAACACTGAAGCTTTCTTT. This translates into CASRASGQTNTEAFF.

The chain is built from TRBV4-1 and TRBJ1-3; TRBD1 is a possible D gene (5 bases). The germline V and J ends were trimmed by 1 base and 1 base, with 17 bases remaining between them. Germline assignment: CDR1 MGHRA and CDR2 YSYEKL. The CDR3 is 18 residues long. The CDR3 DNA reads TGCGCCAGCAGCCAAGGGGGACGGGGGTCCCTATCTGGAAACACCATATATTTT. Translating gives CASSQGGRGSLSGNTIYF.

In this sample, this clone turned up a few times. This sequence joins TRBV5-6 and TRBJ1-2; weak D call: TRBD1 (5 bases). The CDR3 has 15 residues. The V and J ends lost 0 bases and 6 bases respectively, with 15 bases between them. The germline V gene has CDR1 SGHDT and CDR2 YYEEEE. The CDR3 DNA reads TGTGCCAGCAGCTTGGAGGGGATACGGGAGAATGGCTACACCTTC. Its translation: CASSLEGIRENGYTF. Full variable domain (missing parts from reference TRBV5-6 and TRBJ1-2): DAGVTQSPTHLIKTRGQQVTLRCSPKSGHDTVSWYQQALGQGPQFIFQYYEEEERQRGNFPDRFSGHQFPNYSSELNVNALLLGDSALYLCASSLEGIRENGYTFGSGTRLTVV.

The CDR3 sequence: CAISESAGVQPQHF. In DNA, the CDR3 is TGTGCCATCAGTGAGTCGGCAGGGGTACAGCCCCAGCATTTT. This rearrangement joins TRBV10-3 to TRBJ1-5; D may be TRBD1 (6 bases). Trimming cost V 0 bases and J 7 bases, with 10 bases left between them. CDR3 length: 14 residues. CDR1 and CDR2 (germline): ENHRY, SYGVKD.

This clone was recorded only once. The chain combines TRBV30 with TRBJ1-6; 9 bases are a match to TRBD1. The ends lost 5 bases at V and 7 bases at J; junction bases unmatched: 0. This CDR3 region has 12 residues. CDR1 GTSNPN and CDR2 SVGIG come from the germline V gene (reference sequence). The CDR3 loop is CAWDRGNSPLHF. The CDR3 DNA sequence: TGTGCCTGGGACAGGGGGAATTCACCCCTCCACTTT.

This sequence joins TRBV6-5 and TRBJ2-7, with 8 bases that match TRBD2. Germline V gene data show CDR1 as MNHEY and CDR2 as SVGAGI. J gave up 6 bases and V 6 bases, and 7 bases lay outside the gene matches. This CDR3 is built from 13 residues. The CDR3 loop is CASSLAGFSEQYF. In nucleotides, the CDR3 is TGTGCCAGCAGCTTAGCGGGGTTCTCCGAGCAGTACTTC.

The rearrangement links TRBV7-9 to TRBJ2-5; maybe TRBD1 (5 bases). The CDR3 is made up of 14 amino acids. The V gene lost 2 bases and the J gene lost 5 bases, with 12 bases spanning the gap. Per germline, CDR1 SEHNR and CDR2 FQNEAQ (reference sequence). DNA for the CDR3: TGTGCCAGCAGCTTATTTGGGGCCTCGGAGACCCAGTACTTC. Its translation: CASSLFGASETQYF.

The chain carries TRBV5-8 and TRBJ2-3, with D uncertain. The CDR3 loop spans 15 amino acids. Trimming pared 4 bases from V and 1 base from J, leaving 13 bases between. CDR1 is SGHTS and CDR2 is YDEGEE in the germline V gene. In nucleotides, the CDR3 is TGTGCCAGCAGCCGGGCACTTTCTGGCACAGATACGCAGTATTTT. This codes for CASSRALSGTDTQYF.

The chain couples TRBV28 to TRBJ2-7; D tentatively fits TRBD1 or TRBD2 (5 bases each). This CDR3 is built from 15 residues. Trimming removed 5 bases from V and 0 bases from J, with 14 bases in between. CDR1 is MDHEN, CDR2 SYDVKM, per germline. The CDR3 region is CASSPGTGSSYEQYF. CDR3 nucleotide sequence: TGTGCCAGCAGTCCAGGGACGGGCAGCTCCTACGAGCAGTACTTC.

This chain uses TRBV3-1 (or the pseudogene TRBV3-2) with TRBJ2-1; 11 nucleotides align to TRBD2. This CDR3 contains 16 residues. The V gene's germline CDR1 is LGHDT and CDR2 YNNKEL (reference sequence). Losses at the gene ends were 0 bases for V and 10 bases for J; bases not matched to a gene: 8. The chain's CDR3 is CASSQDLVAGGYEQFF. CDR3 sequence (DNA): TGTGCCAGCAGCCAAGATTTAGTAGCGGGAGGGTACGAGCAGTTCTTC.

V usage is TRBV2 and J usage is TRBJ1-2; no firm D call. CDR3 length: 15 amino acids. CDR1 and CDR2 from the germline V gene are SNHLY and FYNNEI. V was trimmed by 4 bases and J by 2 bases, leaving 14 bases between them. CDR3 amino acids: CASSASPRINYGYTF. CDR3 coding DNA: TGTGCCAGCAGTGCCTCCCCACGGATAAACTATGGCTACACCTTC.

The rearrangement joins TRBV10-3 to TRBJ2-1; no firm D call. V was cut by 10 bases and J by 8 bases, with 12 bases left in between. From germline, CDR1 is ENHRY and CDR2 SYGVKD. CDR3 size: 11 residues. In nucleotides, the CDR3 is TGTGCCACCTTTGGTCCCGATGAGCAGTTCTTC. Residues: CATFGPDEQFF.

This rearrangement joins TRBV2 to TRBJ2-1, with 10 bases identical to TRBD1. Germline V gene lookup returns CDR1 SNHLY and CDR2 FYNNEI. V shed 6 bases, J shed 5 bases, and the junction held 7 bases outside the gene matches. This CDR3 has 15 residues. The CDR3: CASRPGTGVHNEQFF. The CDR3 nucleotides are TGTGCCAGCAGACCCGGGACAGGGGTCCACAATGAGCAGTTCTTC.

This sequence joins TRBV3-1 (or the pseudogene TRBV3-2) and TRBJ2-1, with no clear D. This CDR3 comprises 15 residues. The germline V and J ends were trimmed by 1 base and 4 bases, with 11 bases remaining between them. Germline loops: CDR1 LGHDT, CDR2 YNNKEL (reference sequence). The CDR3 sequence: CASSQVWGKYNEQFF. CDR3 nucleotides: TGTGCCAGCAGCCAAGTCTGGGGAAAGTACAATGAGCAGTTCTTC.

This chain joins TRBV5-8 and TRBJ2-7, with 7 bases lining up with TRBD1. V gave up 3 bases and J gave up 4 bases; unmatched junction bases: 10. Germline CDR1 and CDR2: SGHTS and YDEGEE. The length of the CDR3 is 15 residues. CDR3 residues: CASSSGQDLIYEQYF. The CDR3 bases are TGTGCCAGCAGCTCAGGACAGGACCTAATATACGAGCAGTACTTC.

This sequence joins TRBV6-5 and TRBJ2-3, with D possibly being TRBD1 (6 bases). Per the germline V gene, CDR1 is MNHEY and CDR2 is SVGAGI. CDR3 size: 14 residues. V lost 8 bases and J 0 bases, leaving 12 bases between the germline ends. The CDR3, as DNA: TGTGCCAGCGTGGACAGAACTAGCACAGATACGCAGTATTTT. It yields the protein CASVDRTSTDTQYF.

In this sample, this clone turned up once. The rearrangement joins TRBV30 to TRBJ2-3, with D possibly TRBD1 on 6 matching bases. Germline V lookup: CDR1 GTSNPN, CDR2 SVGIG (reference sequence). CDR3 length: 14 amino acids. The V gene lost 0 bases and the J gene lost 5 bases, with 12 bases spanning the gap. The DNA of the CDR3 is TGTGCCTGGAGTGTTCAGGGGCCGAGAGATACGCAGTATTTT. Its translation is CAWSVQGPRDTQYF. The variable domain in full, with the rest retrieved from reference TRBV30 and TRBJ2-3, is SQTIHQWPATLVQPVGSPLSLECTVEGTSNPNLYWYRQAAGRGLQLLFYSVGIGQISSEVPQNLSASRPQDRQFILSSKKLLLSDSGFYLCAWSVQGPRDTQYFGPGTRLTVL.

The chain employs TRBV4-1 and TRBJ1-6; D may be TRBD1 (6 bases). V lost 4 bases and J lost 7, with 14 bases in between. This CDR3 region has 15 residues. CDR1 and CDR2 from the germline V gene are MGHRA and YSYEKL. The CDR3 loop is CASSPVQGLNSPLHF. For the CDR3, the DNA is TGCGCCAGCAGCCCAGTTCAGGGGTTAAATTCACCCCTCCACTTT.